This T cell receptor beta chain stems from a study of blood T cell repertoires in COVID-19. TCRdb's copy holds only in-frame clones and misses some; the assay was immunoSEQ multiplex PCR. The sample shows about 230,000 clones, approximately 83% of them seen only once. Trimming left V 0 bases short and J 4 bases short, with 5 bases between. Germline V gene data show CDR1 as SGHRS and CDR2 as YFSETQ. This CDR3 has 13 amino acids. V gene TRBV5-1 combines with J gene TRBJ1-5; D gene ambiguous. The specimen sequenced was peripheral blood. The sequence was collected from a man between 40 and 49 years old with acute or convalescent COVID-19. Written as DNA, the CDR3 is TGCGCCAGCAGCTTGGCGCGGAATCAGCCCCAGCATTTT. This encodes CASSLARNQPQHF.